What follows are 31 T cell receptor beta chains derived from one specimen sequenced in a study of blood T cells in healthy people across ages. The use of a sample-barcoded 5' primer and a J-beta primer mix characterized a second PCR of roughly 6 to 11 cycles. TCRdb ran MiXCR on the 5' RACE reads and lists one entry per CDR3 protein. The repertoire holds 730,000 or so distinct CDR3 sequences, about 42% seen once, with 20% to 25% in the top ten. Sequenced input: blood. These TCRs come from a woman aged 55-75 years in good health.

This sequence joins TRBV20-1 and TRBJ2-3, with TRBD2 identical over 7 bases. The V gene end was trimmed by 3 bases and the J gene end by 2 bases; junction bases not matched to a gene: 8. CDR1 and CDR2 from the germline V gene are DFQATT and SNEGSKA (reference sequence). This CDR3 is 15 amino acids long. The CDR3 DNA follows: TGCAGTGCTAGTTCAGAGGGAGGGCCCACAGATACGCAGTATTTT. Amino acid sequence: CSASSEGGPTDTQYF.

A few counts support this clonotype. V is TRBV9 and J is TRBJ2-3; 8 bases align to TRBD2. V shed 3 bases and J 3 bases; nucleotides not matched to a gene: 6. In germline, CDR1 is SGDLS, CDR2 YYNGEE. The CDR3 spans 15 residues. The CDR3 DNA follows: TGTGCCAGCAGCGCCTCGGGACTAGGGACAGATACGCAGTATTTT. It translates to CASSASGLGTDTQYF.

The chain uses TRBV20-1 and TRBJ2-1; a weak D match, TRBD2 (7 bases). V shed 2 bases and J shed 7 bases, with 12 bases lying between them. Germline CDR1 DFQATT, CDR2 SNEGSKA (reference sequence). The CDR3 sequence is 13 residues long. CDR3 sequence reads: CSARRGRANEQFF. CDR3 sequence (DNA): TGCAGTGCTAGAAGGGGGAGGGCGAATGAGCAGTTCTTC.

The chain has TRBV6-5 and TRBJ2-4; tentatively, D is TRBD2 (6 bases). V lost 0 bases and J lost 0, with 9 bases in between. Germline V gene data show CDR1 as MNHEY and CDR2 as SVGAGI. This CDR3 contains 16 residues. CDR3 region: CASSYSIAVAKNIQYF. In DNA form, the CDR3 reads TGTGCCAGCAGTTACTCGATAGCGGTAGCCAAAAACATTCAGTACTTC.

The chain uses TRBV5-1 and TRBJ2-3; D assignment may be TRBD1 or TRBD2 (5 bases each). This CDR3 has 14 residues. The V end lost 0 bases, the J end lost 5 bases, and 10 bases lay between the germline ends. The germline V gene encodes CDR1 SGHRS and CDR2 YFSETQ. The CDR3 DNA is TGCGCCAGCAGCTTGGGAGGGACCGAAGATACGCAGTATTTT. Protein: CASSLGGTEDTQYF.

This chain uses TRBV27 with TRBJ2-7; 9 nucleotides agree with TRBD2. The CDR3 totals 16 residues. The J segment lost 7 bases and the V segment lost 4 bases, leaving 14 bases of the junction unmatched. Germline lookup yields CDR1 MNHEY and CDR2 SMNVEV (reference sequence). The DNA for the CDR3 is TGTGCCAGCAGTTCCATTAGCGGGAGAAGAGGCAATGAGCAGTACTTC. Its protein is CASSSISGRRGNEQYF.

This clonotype was recorded many times. The J gene is TRBJ2-1, the V gene TRBV6-1; TRBD2 matches 13 bases. Germline loops: CDR1 MNHNS, CDR2 SASEGT. There are 18 residues in the CDR3. With 6 bases clipped from V and 2 bases from J, the junction kept 10 bases outside the gene matches. For the CDR3, the DNA is TGTGCCAGCAGCACCTCCGGGACTAGCGGGACGACCTACAATGAGCAGTTCTTC. This encodes CASSTSGTSGTTYNEQFF.

In its sample, this clonotype was seen many times. The chain couples TRBV3-1 to TRBJ2-1; D perhaps matches TRBD2 (7 bases). V dropped 10 bases and J dropped 7 bases, with 20 bases sitting between them. There are 14 residues in the CDR3. Per germline, CDR1 LGHDT and CDR2 YNNKEL (reference sequence). The CDR3 sequence: CAIARGGAQNEQFF. CDR3 nucleotides: TGTGCCATCGCTAGGGGGGGGGCCCAGAATGAGCAGTTCTTC.

At least ten counts were recorded for this clonotype. The chain combines TRBV7-2 with TRBJ2-3; D may match TRBD1 or TRBD2 (5 bases each). The germline gives CDR1 SGHTA, CDR2 FQGNSA. The ends were cut back, 0 bases at V and 2 bases at J, with 9 bases in the middle. The CDR3 runs 15 residues. CDR3 nucleotide sequence: TGTGCCAGCAGCTTAGCGGGACGAGACACAGATACGCAGTATTTT. Protein product: CASSLAGRDTDTQYF.

The chain combines TRBV7-2 with TRBJ2-5; D possibly uses TRBD1 or TRBD2 (7 bases each). Looked up from germline, CDR1 is SGHTA and CDR2 is FQGNSA. The CDR3 totals 13 residues. V gave up 5 bases and J gave up 11 bases, with 18 bases separating them. The CDR3 nucleotides read TGTGCCAGCAGCCCAGGGGGGGGGCATGAGCAGTACTTC. Amino acids: CASSPGGGHEQYF.

To note about this clonotype: The junction differs from germline at one of its ends, possibly a read error. This chain connects TRBV12-3 or TRBV12-4 to TRBJ2-7; 7 positions match TRBD1. This CDR3 comprises 13 residues. CDR3: CAGRRTGPYEQYF. The CDR3 DNA follows: TGTGCCGGCAGACGGACAGGACCCTACGAGCAGTACTTC.

This clonotype was found a few times. V usage is TRBV20-1 and J usage is TRBJ2-1; no reliable D call. V lost 5 bases and J lost 11, with 13 bases in between. This CDR3 contains 11 residues. CDR1 is DFQATT and CDR2 is SNEGSKA in the germline V gene (reference sequence). CDR3 coding DNA: TGCAGTGCTCCCTTAGGCGGTAAGCAGTTCTTC. This encodes CSAPLGGKQFF.

This clonotype was detected only once. V usage is TRBV7-2 and J usage is TRBJ2-1, with 12 bases that match TRBD1. The CDR3 is 15 residues long. The V gene's germline CDR1 is SGHTA and CDR2 FQGNSA. V gave up 5 bases and J gave up 7 bases; unmatched junction bases: 6. CDR3 amino acids: CASSLGQGARNEQFF. The CDR3 nucleotides read TGTGCCAGCAGCCTGGGACAGGGGGCGCGGAATGAGCAGTTCTTC.

A few counts support this clonotype. CDR3 in DNA: TGCAGTGCTCTAGCGGGGGGCGGAGAGACCCAGTACTTC. Residues: CSALAGGGETQYF. The chain employs TRBV20-1 and TRBJ2-5, with 11 bases aligning to TRBD2. The germline gives CDR1 DFQATT, CDR2 SNEGSKA (reference sequence). V shed 5 bases and J 4 bases; nucleotides not matched to a gene: 3. CDR3 length equals 13 residues.

This clonotype was counted once. The V call is TRBV27, the J call TRBJ2-7; 8 positions agree with TRBD1. Germline CDR1 reads MNHEY; CDR2 reads SMNVEV (reference sequence). Germline trimming cut 7 bases from V and 3 bases from J; bases unmatched to any gene: 11. The CDR3 length is 15 residues. The CDR3, as DNA: TGTGCCAGCATTCCGGCAGGGGGCTCGATCTACGAGCAGTACTTC. This translates into CASIPAGGSIYEQYF.

The sample holds a few counts of this clonotype. The chain combines TRBV11-2 with TRBJ2-3, with 8 bases fitting TRBD1. Germline V gene data show CDR1 as SGHAT and CDR2 as FQNNGV. CDR3 length equals 17 residues. With V trimmed by 5 bases and J by 1 base, 11 bases remained unmatched. The CDR3 protein is CASSRYKTDRGTDTQYF. In DNA form, the CDR3 reads TGTGCCAGCAGCCGTTACAAGACGGACAGGGGCACAGATACGCAGTATTTT. Based on the CDR3 plus reference TRBV11-2 and TRBJ2-3, the full variable domain is EAGVAQSPRYKIIEKRQSVAFWCNPISGHATLYWYQQILGQGPKLLIQFQNNGVVDDSQLPKDRFSAERLKGVDSTLKIQPAKLEDSAVYLCASSRYKTDRGTDTQYFGPGTRLTVL.

The chain couples TRBV10-3 to TRBJ2-2; 12 bases map to TRBD1. This CDR3 spans 15 amino acids. V shed 8 bases and J 5 bases; nucleotides not matched to a gene: 6. The germline V gene encodes CDR1 ENHRY and CDR2 SYGVKD. The CDR3 protein is CAIARGQGATGELFF. CDR3 bases: TGTGCCATCGCCCGGGGACAGGGGGCAACCGGGGAGCTGTTTTTT.

The chain carries TRBV20-1 and TRBJ2-7; D call uncertain. Trimming took off 5 bases at V and 4 bases at J, with 15 bases between the two ends. Germline loops: CDR1 DFQATT, CDR2 SNEGSKA (reference sequence). This CDR3 contains 13 residues. The CDR3 protein is CSARSEGFYEQYF. CDR3 DNA sequence: TGCAGTGCTCGGTCGGAAGGTTTTTACGAGCAGTACTTC.

V is TRBV18 and J is TRBJ2-1, with TRBD1 matching over 7 bases. The CDR3 has 16 residues. V lost 0 bases to trimming and J lost 0 bases; unmatched junction nucleotides: 2. Germline V gives CDR1 KGHSH, CDR2 LQKENI. The CDR3 region is CASSPPNRGSYNEQFF. The CDR3 DNA reads TGTGCCAGCTCACCACCTAACAGGGGCTCCTACAATGAGCAGTTCTTC.

V is TRBV9 and J is TRBJ2-1, with D perhaps TRBD2 (6 bases). Germline V gene data show CDR1 as SGDLS and CDR2 as YYNGEE. The length of the CDR3 is 14 residues. Trimming pared 6 bases from V and 5 bases from J, leaving 15 bases between. The CDR3 DNA sequence: TGTGCCAGCACCTCCGGGACTGCCAACAATGAGCAGTTCTTC. Amino acids: CASTSGTANNEQFF.

The chain links TRBV12-3 or TRBV12-4 to TRBJ2-4; 10 bases are a match to TRBD2. CDR3 size: 20 residues. V was clipped by 3 bases and J by 1 base; unmatched bases: 15. The CDR3 reads CASSFVLTSGLSGAKNIQYF. The CDR3 DNA is TGTGCCAGCAGTTTTGTTCTGACTAGCGGGCTCTCTGGGGCCAAAAACATTCAGTACTTC.

This clonotype was counted only a few times. The chain couples TRBV20-1 to TRBJ2-3; D is ambiguous. Germline-derived CDR1 and CDR2 are DFQATT and SNEGSKA (reference sequence). V was shortened by 1 base and J by 4 bases, with 6 bases between the two germline ends. The CDR3 totals 12 residues. The CDR3 region has the DNA TGCAGTGCTAGAGCAGTCCCAGATACGCAGTATTTT. This sequence encodes CSARAVPDTQYF.

The chain uses TRBV5-1 and TRBJ2-1, with 7 bases aligning to TRBD2. The CDR3 has 15 residues. V lost 7 bases and J lost 7; bases outside the gene matches: 14. Germline V CDR1 and CDR2: SGHRS, YFSETQ. The CDR3 loop reads CASSAVAGEGNEQFF. CDR3 bases: TGCGCCAGCTCCGCGGTTGCGGGAGAGGGTAATGAGCAGTTCTTC.

The chain recombines TRBV6-2 or TRBV6-3 with TRBJ2-5; 8 bases map to TRBD2. The germline V gene encodes CDR1 MNHEY and CDR2 SVGEGT. The CDR3 has 15 residues. With 8 bases clipped from V and 2 bases from J, the junction kept 10 bases outside the gene matches. In DNA, the CDR3 is TGTGCCAGCTGGATCAGCGGGAGCCTGCAAGAGACCCAGTACTTC. Encoded protein: CASWISGSLQETQYF.

The chain links TRBV4-1 to TRBJ2-5; TRBD2 is a possible D gene (5 bases). This CDR3 has 16 amino acids. Trimming stripped 4 bases from V and 2 bases from J, with 17 bases between. Germline V gene data show CDR1 as MGHRA and CDR2 as YSYEKL. The CDR3 region is CASSLNPLAGQETQYF. CDR3 coding DNA: TGCGCCAGCAGCCTCAACCCTCTAGCAGGTCAAGAGACCCAGTACTTC.

Points on this clonotype: One end of the junction is discordant with germline, which a read error may explain. This chain links TRBV28 with TRBJ2-6, with D tentatively TRBD1 (6 bases). The CDR3 spans 15 residues. Germline assignment: CDR1 MDHEN and CDR2 SYDVKM. The CDR3 protein is CASSSSGAGADVLTF. In DNA, the CDR3 is TGTGCCAGCAGTTCTTCAGGGGCTGGGGCCGACGTCCTGACTTTC.

Here the CDR3 reads CASSFAGALGGNTIYF. The CDR3 region has the DNA TGTGCCAGCAGTTTCGCAGGGGCCCTGGGGGGAAACACCATATATTTT. The chain carries TRBV12-3 or TRBV12-4 and TRBJ1-3, with D perhaps TRBD1 (6 bases). This CDR3 region has 16 residues. Trimming removed 3 bases at V and 4 bases at J, with 16 bases between.

The chain is built from TRBV28 and TRBJ2-5, with 7 bases fitting TRBD1. Per germline, CDR1 MDHEN and CDR2 SYDVKM. This CDR3 is built from 15 residues. V trimming: 5 bases; J trimming: 2 bases; junction bases outside the gene matches: 8. The CDR3 DNA reads as TGTGCCAGCAGTCCGCCACAGGGGCTACAAGAGACCCAGTACTTC. Amino acid sequence: CASSPPQGLQETQYF.

The rearrangement joins TRBV4-3 to TRBJ2-5; D perhaps matches TRBD1 (5 bases). Trimming shortened V by 4 bases and J by 5 bases, and 17 bases separated the two germline ends. Germline CDR1 LGHNA, CDR2 YSLEER. The CDR3 has 15 amino acids. The CDR3 nucleotides are TGCGCCAGCAGCCTCATGAGAACTGGGGCGGAGACCCAGTACTTC. Amino acids: CASSLMRTGAETQYF.

The chain uses TRBV12-3 or TRBV12-4 and TRBJ2-5; TRBD2 matches at 7 bases. The CDR3 length is 15 residues. V was pared by 5 bases and J by 4 bases, with 10 bases of the junction left unmatched. The chain's CDR3 is CASSPGGGELETQYF. The CDR3 coding sequence is TGTGCCAGCAGTCCTGGGGGGGGGGAATTAGAGACCCAGTACTTC.

This clonotype has just a few counts. The chain combines TRBV28 with TRBJ1-2, with 9 bases lining up with TRBD1. After removal of 5 bases from V and 8 bases from J, the junction contained 12 bases not matched to a gene. The CDR3 consists of 15 residues. Germline CDR1 reads MDHEN; CDR2 reads SYDVKM. CDR3 bases: TGTGCCAGCAGTACCCCGGGACAGGGATGGGGAGGCTACACCTTC. Its translation: CASSTPGQGWGGYTF.